This TCR beta chain comes out of a study of blood T cell repertoires in COVID-19. Produced via immunoSEQ multiplex PCR; TCRdb's table is partial and in-frame only. The sample carries 99,000 or so clones, roughly 80% recorded once. CDR1 is LGHNA, CDR2 YNFKEQ, per germline. V lost 0 bases and J 0 bases, leaving 18 bases between the germline ends. The CDR3 is 18 amino acids. The receptor's source is a woman older than 75 with active or convalescent COVID-19. Sequenced input: peripheral blood. V gene TRBV4-2 combines with J gene TRBJ2-7, with D possibly TRBD1 on 6 matching bases. The CDR3 region is CASSQDPQQGRLSYEQYF. The DNA of the CDR3 is TGTGCCAGCAGCCAAGACCCGCAACAGGGTCGACTCTCCTACGAGCAGTACTTC.